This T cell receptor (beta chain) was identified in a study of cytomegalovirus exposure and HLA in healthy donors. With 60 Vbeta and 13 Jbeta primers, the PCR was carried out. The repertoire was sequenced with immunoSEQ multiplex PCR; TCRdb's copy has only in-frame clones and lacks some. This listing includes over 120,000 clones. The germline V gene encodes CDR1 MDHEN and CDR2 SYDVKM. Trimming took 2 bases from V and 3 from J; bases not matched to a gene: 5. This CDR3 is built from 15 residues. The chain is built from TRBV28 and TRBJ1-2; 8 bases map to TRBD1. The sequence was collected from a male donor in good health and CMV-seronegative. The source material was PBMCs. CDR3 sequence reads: CASSLGGQEHYGYTF. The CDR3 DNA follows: TGTGCCAGCAGTTTAGGGGGACAGGAGCACTATGGCTACACCTTC.